This entry concerns a single T cell receptor beta chain. No antigen is known for it. No base-level quality is on record; no much larger clone is a single base apart. This record comes from a study of siplizumab effects on memory and regulatory T cells (dated by TCRdb to between 2018 and 2021). Study-wide context: The study looked at the effect of siplizumab, an anti-CD2 antibody, on alloreactive T-cell subsets in allogeneic mixed lymphocyte reactions made from human PBMCs. Overall study outcomes, separate from this receptor: Whether proliferating Tregs from siplizumab cultures were suppressive was not functionally confirmed. Among mappable alloreactive CD4+ clones, the Treg-derived fraction averaged 68.8% with siplizumab versus around 27% in control reactions. Greater diversity appeared to be present in unstimulated naive T cells than in memory T cells, and a substantial contribution to the alloresponse seemed to be made by naive cells. Sequences below about 10^-5 frequency were poorly captured, so only a minor fraction of alloreactive clones could be mapped to unstimulated subsets. A naive or memory phenotype could not be assigned to roughly 75-96% of proliferating CD4+ or CD8+ clones. Siplizumab significantly reduced the cumulative frequency of alloreactive sequences traceable to unstimulated CD4+ memory T cells.

The library was obtained by the immunoSEQ multiplex PCR assay. Around 10^5 TCR templates per sample were assayed by the deep sequencing platform. Genomic DNA extracted from sorted T cells was used for TCRbeta CDR3 sequencing. On the study's bioinformatics: The R programming language was used for clonal analysis of the TCRbeta CDR3 data. Comparing unstimulated samples against CFSE-low samples taken after the reaction was how alloreactive CD4+ and CD8+ clones were defined. Regulatory or non-regulatory origin of alloreactive CD4+ clones was assigned by matching sequences to the sorted unstimulated Treg and non-Treg repertoires. TCRdb stores this immuneACCESS table with in-frame sequences only. Part of the clones is absent; in the studies checked, under half of the shortfall reflects unresolved V genes, and no reason is known for the rest. D and trimming come from the DNA, and the V and J calls and clone size come from that table. The sample table shows roughly 68,000 clones, and 75% to 90% are seen once. Roughly 3.8% of the sample rests with the top ten.

Unstimulated CD4+ memory cells were also sequenced in three donor pairs, together with CD4+ naive, CD8+ TEMRA, CD8+ naive and CD8+ effector memory subsets. TCRbeta CDR3 sequencing was performed on sorted unstimulated T cells and on proliferating T cells recovered from mixed lymphocyte reactions. Fresh whole blood from approximately 10 HLA-typed healthy donors was used to isolate PBMCs. Counted from cysteine to phenylalanine, this CDR3 has 14 amino acids. CDR3 DNA only is kept here, 42 bases in frame from base 1. CDR1 KGHSH and CDR2 LQKENI were looked up in the germline V gene. At the junction V is shortened by 6 bases and J by 6 bases, with 17 bases in between.

The receptor's source is a human donor in good health. The rearranged segments are TRBV18 and TRBJ1-1, and the D gene may be TRBD1, 5 bases matching. Sequencing used memory CD4+ T cells sorted from blood. Sample cell subset or site, as interpreted from the label and publication: unstimulated CD4+ memory T cells. The sequenced DNA: TGTGCCAGCTCTCCGGCTCCTAAAGGGGCTGAAGCTTTCTTT. Translation gives CASSPAPKGAEAFF.